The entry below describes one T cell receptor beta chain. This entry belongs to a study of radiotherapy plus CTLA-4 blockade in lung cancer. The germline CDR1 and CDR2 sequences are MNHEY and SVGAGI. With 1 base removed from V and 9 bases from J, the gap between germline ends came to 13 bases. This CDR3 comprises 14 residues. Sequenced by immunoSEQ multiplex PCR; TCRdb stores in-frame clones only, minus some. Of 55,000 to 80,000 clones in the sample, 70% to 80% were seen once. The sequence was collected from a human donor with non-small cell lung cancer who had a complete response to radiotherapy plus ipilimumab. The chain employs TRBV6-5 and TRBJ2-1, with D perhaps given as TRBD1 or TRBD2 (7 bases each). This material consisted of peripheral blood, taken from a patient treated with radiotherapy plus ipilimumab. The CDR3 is CASSYFIRGGEQFF. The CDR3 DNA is TGTGCCAGCAGTTACTTTATCAGGGGGGGTGAGCAGTTCTTC.